A selection of T cell receptor beta chains follows, all from one sample in a study of blood T cell repertoires in COVID-19. The repertoire was sequenced with immunoSEQ multiplex PCR; TCRdb's copy has only in-frame clones and lacks some. The sample shows 150,000 to 200,000 clones, more than 70% of them seen only once. Source material: peripheral blood. The receptor set was obtained from a woman in her fifties or sixties with acute or convalescent COVID-19. CDR3s include the opening cysteine and the closing phenylalanine or tryptophan. A D gene is named only where the DNA matches it firmly. Clone size is not always given. Where it is, it says once, few, many or a class for expanded clones.

J: TRBJ1-5; size: NA; V: TRBV6-1; D: NA; CDR3: CASSEALSRIDQPQHF; DNA: TGTGCCAGCAGTGAAGCGTTATCCCGCATAGATCAGCCCCAGCATTTT
J: TRBJ2-1; size: NA; V: TRBV28; D: TRBD1; CDR3: CASSHRGYNEQFF; DNA: TGTGCCAGCAGCCACAGGGGTTACAATGAGCAGTTCTTC
J: TRBJ2-1; size: NA; V: TRBV6-2/TRBV6-3; D: NA; CDR3: CASSFPRSRGNEQFF; DNA: TGTGCCAGCAGTTTCCCGCGAAGTAGGGGGAATGAGCAGTTCTTC
J: TRBJ2-5; size: NA; V: TRBV7-3; D: NA; CDR3: CASSLSGGQETQYF; DNA: TGTGCCAGCAGCTTAAGCGGCGGACAAGAGACCCAGTACTTC
J: TRBJ1-1; size: few; V: TRBV27; D: NA; CDR3: CASSFQTGRGTEAFF; DNA: TGTGCCAGCAGTTTCCAGACAGGAAGAGGGACTGAAGCTTTCTTT
J: TRBJ1-4; size: few; V: TRBV27; D: NA; CDR3: CASSARAATNEKLFF; DNA: TGTGCCAGCAGTGCCAGGGCGGCAACTAATGAAAAACTGTTTTTT
J: TRBJ1-6; size: once; V: TRBV5-1; D: TRBD1; CDR3: CASSLETGGESPLHF; DNA: TGCGCCAGCAGCTTGGAAACAGGGGGCGAATCACCCCTCCACTTT
J: TRBJ2-5; size: NA; V: TRBV7-8; D: TRBD2; CDR3: CASSISGTGETQYF; DNA: TGTGCCAGCAGCATTAGCGGGACGGGAGAGACCCAGTACTTC
J: TRBJ2-5; size: NA; V: TRBV6-6; D: NA; CDR3: CASSPQGPGETQYF; DNA: TGTGCCAGCAGCCCCCAGGGGCCCGGTGAGACCCAGTACTTC
J: TRBJ2-1; size: NA; V: TRBV24-1; D: TRBD1; CDR3: CATSDLGSTGGNNEQFF; DNA: TGTGCCACCAGTGATTTGGGCTCGACAGGGGGGAACAATGAGCAGTTCTTC
J: TRBJ2-2; size: once; V: TRBV2; D: TRBD1; CDR3: CASRGQGATGELFF; DNA: TGTGCCAGCAGGGGACAGGGGGCGACCGGGGAGCTGTTTTTT
J: TRBJ2-7; size: NA; V: TRBV11-2; D: NA; CDR3: CASSSNWDFTYEQYF; DNA: TGTGCCAGCAGCTCCAATTGGGACTTTACCTACGAGCAGTACTTC
J: TRBJ1-6; size: NA; V: TRBV6-1; D: NA; CDR3: CASSESTGGSPLHF; DNA: TGTGCCAGCAGTGAGTCGACGGGGGGTTCACCCCTCCACTTT
J: TRBJ1-2; size: NA; V: TRBV12-3/TRBV12-4; D: NA; CDR3: CASSRDRLYGYTF; DNA: TGTGCCAGCAGCCGAGACAGACTTTATGGCTACACCTTC
J: TRBJ2-1; size: NA; V: TRBV9; D: NA; CDR3: CASSVGFSLVDEQFF; DNA: TGTGCCAGCAGCGTAGGTTTCTCCCTCGTTGATGAGCAGTTCTTC
J: TRBJ2-1; size: NA; V: TRBV28; D: NA; CDR3: CASSLGGNYNEQFF; DNA: TGTGCCAGCAGTTTAGGCGGTAACTACAATGAGCAGTTCTTC
J: TRBJ2-6; size: NA; V: TRBV9; D: NA; CDR3: CASSVTSGQSGANVLTF; DNA: TGTGCCAGCAGCGTTACCTCCGGACAGTCTGGGGCCAACGTCCTGACTTTC
J: TRBJ2-3; size: NA; V: TRBV5-1; D: NA; CDR3: CASSPYSLPDTQYF; DNA: TGCGCCAGCAGCCCCTACAGTCTCCCAGATACGCAGTATTTT
J: TRBJ2-5; size: many; V: TRBV5-1; D: NA; CDR3: CASSYGQPQETQYF; DNA: TGCGCCAGCAGCTATGGGCAGCCTCAAGAGACCCAGTACTTC
J: TRBJ2-1; size: NA; V: TRBV6-5; D: NA; CDR3: CASLSSAVDNEQFF; DNA: TGTGCCAGCCTATCTAGCGCCGTGGACAATGAGCAGTTCTTC
J: TRBJ1-3; size: NA; V: TRBV15; D: NA; CDR3: CATSTRTDSGNTIYF; DNA: TGTGCCACCAGCACCCGGACAGACTCTGGAAACACCATATATTTT
J: TRBJ1-1; size: NA; V: TRBV3-1/TRBV3-2; D: NA; CDR3: CASSPAGPGRGALNTEAFF; DNA: TGTGCCAGCAGCCCCGCAGGGCCCGGGCGGGGGGCCCTGAACACTGAAGCTTTCTTT
J: TRBJ2-2; size: NA; V: TRBV4-2; D: TRBD2; CDR3: CASSDQLAGGRELFF; DNA: TGTGCCAGCAGCGACCAACTAGCGGGAGGGAGGGAGCTGTTTTTT
J: TRBJ2-5; size: NA; V: TRBV5-1; D: TRBD2; CDR3: CASSLTVAGREETQYF; DNA: TGCGCCAGCAGCTTAACGGTAGCGGGCCGCGAAGAGACCCAGTACTTC
J: TRBJ1-3; size: NA; V: TRBV25-1; D: TRBD1; CDR3: CASSGAGGGGNTIYF; DNA: TGTGCCAGCAGTGGGGCCGGAGGGGGCGGAAACACCATATATTTT
J: TRBJ1-2; size: NA; V: TRBV9; D: NA; CDR3: CASSRTGLDYGYTF; DNA: TGTGCCAGCAGCCGAACAGGGCTAGATTATGGCTACACCTTC
J: TRBJ1-1; size: NA; V: TRBV3-1/TRBV3-2; D: NA; CDR3: CASSRSPGNTEAFF; DNA: TGTGCCAGCAGCCGATCACCGGGGAACACTGAAGCTTTCTTT
J: TRBJ2-5; size: NA; V: TRBV6-5; D: TRBD2; CDR3: CASRGGLAGVETQYF; DNA: TGTGCCAGCAGAGGGGGACTAGCGGGAGTCGAGACCCAGTACTTC
J: TRBJ2-5; size: NA; V: TRBV7-9; D: NA; CDR3: CASSLITSLETQYF; DNA: TGTGCCAGCAGCCTGATTACTAGCCTTGAGACCCAGTACTTC
J: TRBJ2-3; size: many; V: TRBV7-7; D: TRBD2; CDR3: CASSRKASGMDTQYF; DNA: TGTGCTAGCAGCCGCAAGGCTAGCGGGATGGATACGCAGTATTTT
J: TRBJ1-2; size: NA; V: TRBV5-1; D: NA; CDR3: CASSSTFQDYGYTF; DNA: TGCGCCAGCAGCTCCACTTTCCAGGACTATGGCTACACCTTC
J: TRBJ2-2; size: NA; V: TRBV19; D: NA; CDR3: CASTLRGGVSGELFF; DNA: TGTGCCAGTACTCTAAGGGGTGGAGTAAGTGGGGAGCTGTTTTTT
J: TRBJ2-4; size: once; V: TRBV7-6; D: NA; CDR3: CASSLARVFLTGAKNIQYF; DNA: TGTGCCAGCAGCTTAGCTAGGGTCTTTCTGACAGGTGCCAAAAACATTCAGTACTTC
J: TRBJ2-6; size: NA; V: TRBV21-1; D: NA; CDR3: CASSIRSGISSGANVLTF; DNA: TGTGCCAGCAGCATCCGAAGCGGGATTAGCTCTGGGGCCAACGTCCTGACTTTC
J: TRBJ1-2; size: NA; V: TRBV6-5; D: NA; CDR3: CATHKPQFHGYTF; DNA: TGTGCCACCCACAAACCACAGTTTCATGGCTACACCTTC
J: TRBJ1-6; size: NA; V: TRBV15; D: NA; CDR3: CATSSLLSSYNSPLHF; DNA: TGTGCCACCAGCAGCCTACTAAGCTCCTATAATTCACCCCTCCACTTT
J: TRBJ2-3; size: NA; V: TRBV29-1; D: NA; CDR3: CSVSRAGDTQYF; DNA: TGCAGCGTCTCACGGGCAGGGGATACGCAGTATTTT
J: TRBJ2-7; size: NA; V: TRBV10-2; D: NA; CDR3: CASRRAGPSYEQYF; DNA: TGCGCCAGCAGAAGGGCGGGACCGTCCTACGAGCAGTACTTC
J: TRBJ1-1; size: once; V: TRBV12-3/TRBV12-4; D: TRBD1; CDR3: CASSSRQGAEAFF; DNA: TGTGCCAGCAGTTCCCGACAGGGGGCAGAAGCTTTCTTT
J: TRBJ2-7; size: NA; V: TRBV9; D: NA; CDR3: CASSRSVFAGIGEQYF; DNA: TGTGCCAGCAGCCGCTCGGTTTTCGCAGGGATAGGCGAGCAGTACTTC
J: TRBJ1-5; size: few; V: TRBV28; D: TRBD1; CDR3: CASSPTGSLEAQHF; DNA: TGTGCCAGCAGCCCGACAGGGTCCTTGGAGGCCCAGCATTTT
J: TRBJ2-2; size: NA; V: TRBV5-1; D: NA; CDR3: CASLPSLGQGAGELFF; DNA: TGCGCCAGTTTACCGTCACTGGGGCAGGGTGCCGGGGAGCTGTTTTTT
J: TRBJ1-6; size: NA; V: TRBV3-1/TRBV3-2; D: TRBD1; CDR3: CASSQGGQGASSSPLHF; DNA: TGTGCCAGCAGCCAAGGTGGACAGGGGGCAAGCTCCTCACCCCTCCACTTT
J: TRBJ2-7; size: NA; V: TRBV4-2; D: TRBD1; CDR3: CASSQDRNQGETTYEQYF; DNA: TGTGCCAGCAGCCAAGATCGTAACCAGGGGGAAACCACCTACGAGCAGTACTTC
J: TRBJ1-2; size: NA; V: TRBV7-9; D: TRBD1; CDR3: CASSLGRTGTGNHYGYTF; DNA: TGTGCCAGCAGCTTAGGCCGAACCGGGACAGGGAACCACTATGGCTACACCTTC
J: TRBJ2-1; size: NA; V: TRBV9; D: NA; CDR3: CASSLPATGSSYNEQFF; DNA: TGTGCCAGCAGCCTCCCCGCCACCGGGAGCTCCTACAATGAGCAGTTCTTC
J: TRBJ1-1; size: NA; V: TRBV11-3; D: NA; CDR3: CASSPARGVLMNTEAFF; DNA: TGTGCCAGCAGCCCCGCCCGGGGGGTCCTGATGAACACTGAAGCTTTCTTT
J: TRBJ1-4; size: NA; V: TRBV28; D: NA; CDR3: CAGRGANEKLFF; DNA: TGTGCCGGGCGGGGTGCTAATGAAAAACTGTTTTTT